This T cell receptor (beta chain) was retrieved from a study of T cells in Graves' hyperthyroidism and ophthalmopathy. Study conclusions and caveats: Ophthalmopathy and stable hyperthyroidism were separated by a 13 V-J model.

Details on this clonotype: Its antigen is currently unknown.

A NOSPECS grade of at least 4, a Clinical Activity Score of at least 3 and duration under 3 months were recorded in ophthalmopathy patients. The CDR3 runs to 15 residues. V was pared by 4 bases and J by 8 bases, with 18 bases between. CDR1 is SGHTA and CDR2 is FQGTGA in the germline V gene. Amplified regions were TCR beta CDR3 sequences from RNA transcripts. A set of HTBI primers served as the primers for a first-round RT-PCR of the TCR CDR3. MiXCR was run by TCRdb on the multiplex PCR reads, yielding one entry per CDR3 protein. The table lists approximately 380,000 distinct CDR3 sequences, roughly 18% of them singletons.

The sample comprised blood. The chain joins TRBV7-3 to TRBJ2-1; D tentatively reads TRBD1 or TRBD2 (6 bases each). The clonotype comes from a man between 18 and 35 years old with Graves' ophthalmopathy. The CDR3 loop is CASSSGPGRGHEQFF. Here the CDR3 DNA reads TGTGCCAGCAGCTCCGGACCGGGTCGGGGGCATGAGCAGTTCTTC.